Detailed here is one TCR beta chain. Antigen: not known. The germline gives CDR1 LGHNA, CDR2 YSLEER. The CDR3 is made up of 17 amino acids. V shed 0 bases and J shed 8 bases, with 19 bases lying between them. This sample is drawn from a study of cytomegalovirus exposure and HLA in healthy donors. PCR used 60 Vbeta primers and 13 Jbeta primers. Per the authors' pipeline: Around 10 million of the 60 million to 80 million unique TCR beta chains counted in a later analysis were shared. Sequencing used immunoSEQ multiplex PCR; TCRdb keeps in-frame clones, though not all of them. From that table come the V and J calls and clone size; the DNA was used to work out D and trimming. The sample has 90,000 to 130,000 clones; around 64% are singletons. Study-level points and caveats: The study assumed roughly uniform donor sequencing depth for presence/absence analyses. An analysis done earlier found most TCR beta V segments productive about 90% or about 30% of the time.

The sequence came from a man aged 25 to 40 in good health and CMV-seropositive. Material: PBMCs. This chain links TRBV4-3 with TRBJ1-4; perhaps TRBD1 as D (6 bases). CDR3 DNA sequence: TGCGCCAGCAGCCAAGAAGTTTTGAGGGGGAAGGGAGAAAAACTGTTTTTT. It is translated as CASSQEVLRGKGEKLFF.